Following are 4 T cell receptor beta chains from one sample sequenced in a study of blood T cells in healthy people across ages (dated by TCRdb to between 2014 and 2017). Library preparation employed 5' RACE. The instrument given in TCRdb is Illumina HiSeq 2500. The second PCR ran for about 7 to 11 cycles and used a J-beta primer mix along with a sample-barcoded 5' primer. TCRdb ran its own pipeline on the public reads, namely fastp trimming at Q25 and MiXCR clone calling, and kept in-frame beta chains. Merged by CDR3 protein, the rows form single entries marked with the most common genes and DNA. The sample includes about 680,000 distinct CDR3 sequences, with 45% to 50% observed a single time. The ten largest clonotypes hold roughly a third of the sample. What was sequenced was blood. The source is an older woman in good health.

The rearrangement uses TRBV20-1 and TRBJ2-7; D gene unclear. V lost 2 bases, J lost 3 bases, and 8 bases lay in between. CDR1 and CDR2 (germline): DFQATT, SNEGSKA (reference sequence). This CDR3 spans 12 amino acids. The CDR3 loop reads CSARTQVYEQYF. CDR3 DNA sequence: TGCAGTGCTAGAACGCAGGTCTACGAGCAGTACTTC.

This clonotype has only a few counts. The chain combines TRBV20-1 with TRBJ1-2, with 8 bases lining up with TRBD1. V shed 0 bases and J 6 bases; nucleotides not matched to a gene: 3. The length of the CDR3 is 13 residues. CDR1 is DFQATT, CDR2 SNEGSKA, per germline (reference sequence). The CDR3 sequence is CSARDQGADGYTF. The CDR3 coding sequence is TGCAGTGCTAGAGATCAGGGGGCCGATGGCTACACCTTC.

CDR3 sequence reads: CASSGFKTSGRAGNEQFF. CDR3 DNA: TGTGCCAGCAGTGGTTTCAAGACTAGCGGGAGGGCCGGAAATGAGCAGTTCTTC. V and J are TRBV6-1 and TRBJ2-1; 14 bases fit TRBD2. The V gene's germline CDR1 is MNHNS and CDR2 SASEGT. CDR3 length: 18 amino acids. Trimming removed 4 bases from V and 7 bases from J; junction bases left unmatched: 12.

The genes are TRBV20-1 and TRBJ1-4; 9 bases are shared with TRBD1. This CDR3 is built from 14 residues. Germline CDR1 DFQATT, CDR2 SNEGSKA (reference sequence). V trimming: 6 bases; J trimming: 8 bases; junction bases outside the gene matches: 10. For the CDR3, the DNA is TGCAGTGCAAATAACAGGGGGCGCAGGGAAAAACTGTTTTTT. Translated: CSANNRGRREKLFF.